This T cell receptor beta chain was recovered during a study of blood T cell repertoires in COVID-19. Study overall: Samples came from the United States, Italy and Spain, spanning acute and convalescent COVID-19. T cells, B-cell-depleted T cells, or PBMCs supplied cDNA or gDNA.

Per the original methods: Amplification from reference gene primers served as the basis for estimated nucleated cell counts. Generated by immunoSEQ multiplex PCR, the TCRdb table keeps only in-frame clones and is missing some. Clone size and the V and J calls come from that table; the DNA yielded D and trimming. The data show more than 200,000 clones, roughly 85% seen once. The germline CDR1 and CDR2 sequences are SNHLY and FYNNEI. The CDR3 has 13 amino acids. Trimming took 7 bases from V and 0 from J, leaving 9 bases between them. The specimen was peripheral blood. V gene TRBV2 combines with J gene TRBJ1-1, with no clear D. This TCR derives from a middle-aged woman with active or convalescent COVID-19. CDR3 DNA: TGTGCCAGCAAGCCGCATATGAACACTGAAGCTTTCTTT. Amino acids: CASKPHMNTEAFF.